Sequencing of this T cell receptor (beta chain) was carried out in a study of blood T cells in healthy people across ages. Extractions gave at least 6 micrograms of total RNA per sample. To note about this clonotype: Its specificity is not known.

PCR was performed a second time for about 6 to 12 cycles using a sample-barcoded 5' primer and a J-beta primer mix. MiXCR, applied by TCRdb to the 5' RACE reads, yields one record per CDR3 protein. This table holds roughly 1,800,000 distinct CDR3 sequences, around half found once. Germline assignment: CDR1 SQVTM and CDR2 ANQGSEA. The CDR3 has 12 amino acids. Trimming cost V 4 bases and J 7 bases, with 13 bases left between them. Study results and limitations: While age rose, TCR beta diversity per million T cells dropped in a roughly linear way. Bulk PBMC profiling left naive and antigen-experienced comparisons inconclusive.

The chain joins TRBV29-1 to TRBJ2-5; possible D gene TRBD2, 5 bases. Sequenced: blood. This TCR derives from a woman in her thirties or forties in good health. As DNA, the CDR3 is TGCAGCGTTGGGACTCAAAAGGGGACCCAGTACTTC. Residues: CSVGTQKGTQYF.